This T cell receptor beta chain was found in a study of cytomegalovirus exposure and HLA in healthy donors. The primer mix had 60 Vbeta and 13 Jbeta primers. The table came from immunoSEQ multiplex PCR; TCRdb's copy has only in-frame clones and leaves some out. The sample includes some 150,000 clones, roughly 80% of them seen just once. Comments on this clone: The same CDR3 can be traced to other DNA sequences in this sample.

The ends were cut back, 4 bases at V and 4 bases at J, with 8 bases in the middle. Germline CDR1 KGHSH, CDR2 LQKENI. The CDR3 runs to 13 residues. Source material: PBMCs. This sequence joins TRBV18 and TRBJ1-3, with D perhaps TRBD1 (5 bases). This TCR came from a woman in her 50s in good health and CMV-seronegative. CDR3 nucleotides: TGTGCCAGCTCACTAGGGGCCGGAAACACCATATATTTT. As protein: CASSLGAGNTIYF.